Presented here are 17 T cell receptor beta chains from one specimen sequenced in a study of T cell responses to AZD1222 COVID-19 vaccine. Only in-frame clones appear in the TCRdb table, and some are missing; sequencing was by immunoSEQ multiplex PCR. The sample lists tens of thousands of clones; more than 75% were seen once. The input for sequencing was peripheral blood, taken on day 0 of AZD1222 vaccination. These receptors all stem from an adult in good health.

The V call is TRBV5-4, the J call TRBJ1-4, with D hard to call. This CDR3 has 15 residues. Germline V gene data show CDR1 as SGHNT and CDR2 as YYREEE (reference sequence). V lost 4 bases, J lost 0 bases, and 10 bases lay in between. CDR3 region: CASSIDTATNEKLFF. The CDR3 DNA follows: TGTGCCAGCAGCATAGACACTGCAACTAATGAAAAACTGTTTTTT.

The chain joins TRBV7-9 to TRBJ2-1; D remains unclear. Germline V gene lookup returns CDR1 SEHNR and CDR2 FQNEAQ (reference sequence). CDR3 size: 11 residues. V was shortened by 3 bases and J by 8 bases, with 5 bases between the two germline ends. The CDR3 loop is CASSFEDEQFF. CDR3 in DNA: TGTGCCAGCAGCTTCGAGGATGAGCAGTTCTTC.

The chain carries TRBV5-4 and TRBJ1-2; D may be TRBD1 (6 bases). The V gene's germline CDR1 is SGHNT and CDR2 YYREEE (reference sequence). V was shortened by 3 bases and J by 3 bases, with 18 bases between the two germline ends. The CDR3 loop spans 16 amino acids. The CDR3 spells CASSSPQGLNDYGYTF. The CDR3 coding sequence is TGTGCCAGCAGCTCCCCCCAGGGGTTAAACGACTATGGCTACACCTTC.

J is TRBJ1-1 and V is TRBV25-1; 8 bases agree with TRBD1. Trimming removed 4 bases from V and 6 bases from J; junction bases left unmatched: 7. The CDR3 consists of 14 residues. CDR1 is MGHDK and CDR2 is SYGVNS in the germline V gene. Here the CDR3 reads CASSGQGSASEAFF. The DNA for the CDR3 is TGTGCCAGCAGTGGACAGGGGTCGGCCTCTGAAGCTTTCTTT. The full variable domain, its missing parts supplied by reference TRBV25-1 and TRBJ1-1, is EADIYQTPRYLVIGTGKKITLECSQTMGHDKMYWYQQDPGMELHLIHYSYGVNSTEKGDLSSESTVSRIRTEHFPLTLESARPSHTSQYLCASSGQGSASEAFFGQGTRLTVV.

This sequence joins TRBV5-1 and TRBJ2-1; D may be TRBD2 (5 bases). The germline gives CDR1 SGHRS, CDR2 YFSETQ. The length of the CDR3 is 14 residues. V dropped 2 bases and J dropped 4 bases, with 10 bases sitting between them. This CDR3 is CASSFASPYNEQFF. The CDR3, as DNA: TGCGCCAGCAGCTTCGCTAGCCCGTACAATGAGCAGTTCTTC.

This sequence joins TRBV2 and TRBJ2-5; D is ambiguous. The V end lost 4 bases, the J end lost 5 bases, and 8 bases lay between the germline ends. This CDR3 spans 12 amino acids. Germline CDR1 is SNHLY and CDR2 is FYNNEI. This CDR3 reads CASSAGFETQYF. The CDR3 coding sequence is TGTGCCAGCAGTGCCGGGTTTGAGACCCAGTACTTC.

The CDR3 nucleotides read TGTGCCAGCTCAGGAACTTCCTATAATTCACCCCTCCACTTT. It yields the protein CASSGTSYNSPLHF. This sequence joins TRBV18 and TRBJ1-6; D unresolved. This CDR3 has 14 amino acids. V was clipped by 5 bases and J by 1 base, with 6 bases between them. Germline-derived CDR1 and CDR2 are KGHSH and LQKENI.

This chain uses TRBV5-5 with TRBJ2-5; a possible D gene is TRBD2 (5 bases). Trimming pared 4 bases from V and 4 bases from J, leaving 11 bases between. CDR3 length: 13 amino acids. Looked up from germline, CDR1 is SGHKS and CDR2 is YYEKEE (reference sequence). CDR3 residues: CASSQQSGETQYF. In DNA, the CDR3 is TGTGCCAGCAGCCAGCAGAGCGGAGAGACCCAGTACTTC.

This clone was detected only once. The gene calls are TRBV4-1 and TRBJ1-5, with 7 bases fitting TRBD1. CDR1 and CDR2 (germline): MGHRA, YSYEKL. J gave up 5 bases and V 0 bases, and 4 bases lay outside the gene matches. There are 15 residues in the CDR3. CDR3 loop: CASSQEGGPDQPQHF. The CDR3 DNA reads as TGCGCCAGCAGCCAAGAAGGGGGCCCTGATCAGCCCCAGCATTTT.

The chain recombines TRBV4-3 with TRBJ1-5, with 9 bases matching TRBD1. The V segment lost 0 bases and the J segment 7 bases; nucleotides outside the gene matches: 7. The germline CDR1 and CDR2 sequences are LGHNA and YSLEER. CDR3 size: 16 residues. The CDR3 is CASSQDWGQGGQPQHF. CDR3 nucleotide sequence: TGCGCCAGCAGCCAAGATTGGGGACAGGGAGGGCAGCCCCAGCATTTT.

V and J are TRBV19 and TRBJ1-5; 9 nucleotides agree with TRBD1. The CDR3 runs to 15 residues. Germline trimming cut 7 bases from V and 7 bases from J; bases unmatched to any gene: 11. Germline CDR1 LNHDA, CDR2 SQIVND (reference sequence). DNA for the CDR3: TGTGCCAGTACACGGGACAGGGAGTCGGGGCAGCCCCAGCATTTT. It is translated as CASTRDRESGQPQHF. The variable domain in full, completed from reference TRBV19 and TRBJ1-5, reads DGGITQSPKYLFRKEGQNVTLSCEQNLNHDAMYWYRQDPGQGLRLIYYSQIVNDFQKGDIAEGYSVSREKKESFPLTVTSAQKNPTAFYLCASTRDRESGQPQHFGDGTRLSIL.

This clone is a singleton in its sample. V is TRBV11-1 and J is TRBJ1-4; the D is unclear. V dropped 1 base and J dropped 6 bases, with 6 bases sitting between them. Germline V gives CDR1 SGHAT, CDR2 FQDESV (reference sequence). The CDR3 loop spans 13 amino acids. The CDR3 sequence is CASSLVQDEKLFF. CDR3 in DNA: TGTGCCAGCAGCTTAGTCCAGGATGAAAAACTGTTTTTT.

CDR3 region: CASSLTGMNTEAFF. The CDR3 DNA sequence: TGCGCCAGCAGCTTGACAGGGATGAACACTGAAGCTTTCTTT. The V and J genes are TRBV5-1 and TRBJ1-1; possible D gene TRBD1, 6 bases. The V end lost 1 base, the J end lost 0 bases, and 7 bases lay between the germline ends. The CDR3 sequence is 14 residues long. Germline loops: CDR1 SGHRS, CDR2 YFSETQ.

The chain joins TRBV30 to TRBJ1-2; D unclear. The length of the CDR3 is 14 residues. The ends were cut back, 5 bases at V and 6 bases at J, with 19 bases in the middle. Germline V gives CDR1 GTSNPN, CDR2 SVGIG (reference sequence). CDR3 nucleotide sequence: TGTGCCTGGGGGTTGAGACCAGGAGAAGATGGCTACACCTTC. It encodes CAWGLRPGEDGYTF.

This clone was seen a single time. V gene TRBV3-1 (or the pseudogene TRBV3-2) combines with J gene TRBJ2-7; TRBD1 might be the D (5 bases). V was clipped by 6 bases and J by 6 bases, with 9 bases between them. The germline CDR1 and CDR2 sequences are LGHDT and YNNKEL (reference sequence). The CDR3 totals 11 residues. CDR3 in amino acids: CASRKGIEQYF. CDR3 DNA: TGTGCCAGCAGAAAGGGGATCGAGCAGTACTTC.

The CDR3 sequence is CATSDPGPGPQPQHF. DNA for the CDR3: TGTGCCACCAGTGATCCCGGACCCGGCCCTCAGCCCCAGCATTTT. The chain uses TRBV24-1 and TRBJ1-5; D remains unclear. CDR1 and CDR2 (germline): KGHDR, SFDVKD. The CDR3 consists of 15 residues. V was cut by 3 bases and J by 6 bases, with 14 bases left in between.

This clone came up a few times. The CDR3 bases are TGTGCCAGCACCCCGGGACAGGGGACTGAAGCTTTCTTT. Encoded protein: CASTPGQGTEAFF. The rearrangement links TRBV7-9 to TRBJ1-1, with 10 bases that match TRBD1. With 7 bases clipped from V and 5 bases from J, the junction kept 4 bases outside the gene matches. The CDR3 is 13 amino acids. The germline CDR1 and CDR2 sequences are SEHNR and FQNEAQ (reference sequence).